This is a list of T cell receptor beta chains from one sample in a study of blood T cell repertoires in COVID-19. This table comes from immunoSEQ multiplex PCR, and its TCRdb copy is limited to in-frame clones, with some not included. The sample yields tens of thousands of clones, roughly 82% seen once. Sample: peripheral blood. Receptors were obtained from a human donor in a cohort sampled during active COVID-19. CDR3s include the opening cysteine and the closing phenylalanine or tryptophan. D genes are given only for firm matches. Where a row states a size, it is once, few, many or the class of an expanded clone; other rows omit it.

cdr3_nt	cdr3_aa	j_call	v_call	d_call	cdr3_length	clone_size
TGCGCCAGCGGAGACAGGGGCACTGAAGCTTTCTTT	CASGDRGTEAFF	TRBJ1-1	TRBV4-1	TRBD1	12	-
TGTGCCAGCAGCCCCCGTCGACTCCCGGGAGGGGCCAATGAGCAGTTCTTC	CASSPRRLPGGANEQFF	TRBJ2-1	TRBV9	TRBD2	17	-
TGTGCCAGCAGTGAAGCGCCCGGGTCTGGAAACACCATATATTTT	CASSEAPGSGNTIYF	TRBJ1-3	TRBV6-1	-	15	-
TGTGCCAGCAGTGAAGGGCGACCCAACGCACCCTACGAGCAGTACTTC	CASSEGRPNAPYEQYF	TRBJ2-7	TRBV25-1	-	16	-
TGTGCCAGCAGCACCCGGGCGGGGGGTGAAGCTTTCTTT	CASSTRAGGEAFF	TRBJ1-1	TRBV14	-	13	-
TGTGCCAGCAGCACGGGACTAGCGGGGGGCCCACTCACAGATACGCAGTATTTT	CASSTGLAGGPLTDTQYF	TRBJ2-3	TRBV5-4	TRBD2	18	-
TGTGCCAGCAGCCAAGGGGGCCCCCAGTTCTTC	CASSQGGPQFF	TRBJ2-1	TRBV12-3/TRBV12-4	TRBD1	11	-
TGTGCCAGCAACCAGGGGAACACTGAAGCTTTCTTT	CASNQGNTEAFF	TRBJ1-1	TRBV6-6	-	12	-
TGTGCCAGCAGCCGAGCGGGCCAAAATTCTAATGAAAAACTGTTTTTT	CASSRAGQNSNEKLFF	TRBJ1-4	TRBV21-1	-	16	-
TGCGCCAGCAGCCCAGGGGGTAGCAATCAGCCCCAGCATTTT	CASSPGGSNQPQHF	TRBJ1-5	TRBV5-1	TRBD1	14	-
TGTGCCAGCAGCTTTTGGTCGACAGTCGACGTCACTGAAGCTTTCTTT	CASSFWSTVDVTEAFF	TRBJ1-1	TRBV5-6	-	16	-
TGTGCCAGCTCAACCGGACTAGCGATCGACGAGACCCAGTACTTC	CASSTGLAIDETQYF	TRBJ2-5	TRBV18	TRBD2	15	once
TGTGCCAGCAGTCGGGGTAACCCAAGTCAGCCCCAGCATTTT	CASSRGNPSQPQHF	TRBJ1-5	TRBV28	-	14	-
TGTGCCAGCAGACAGTTGAACACTGAAGCTTTCTTT	CASRQLNTEAFF	TRBJ1-1	TRBV2	-	12	-
TGTGCCAGCAGTACGACTAGCGGGGCCACAGATACGCAGTATTTT	CASSTTSGATDTQYF	TRBJ2-3	TRBV27	TRBD2	15	-
TGTGCCAGCAGGGCGGGACCCGAGAGGAACGGAAAACTGTTTTTT	CASRAGPERNGKLFF	TRBJ1-4	TRBV7-2	-	15	once
TGTGCCAGCAGTGTACGAGGGAGGGGTGCAACTAATGAAAAACTGTTTTTT	CASSVRGRGATNEKLFF	TRBJ1-4	TRBV6-1	-	17	-
TGTGCCACCAGCGGAAAAGACAGGGCTGGGGCCAACGTCCTGACTTTC	CATSGKDRAGANVLTF	TRBJ2-6	TRBV15	TRBD1	16	-
TGTGCCGGTGACAGGGTTAACTCTGAAGCTTTCTTT	CAGDRVNSEAFF	TRBJ1-1	TRBV7-9	TRBD1	12	-
TGTGCCAGCAGAGTACTGACAGGGAAAGGGAACTATGGCTACACCTTC	CASRVLTGKGNYGYTF	TRBJ1-2	TRBV3-1/TRBV3-2	TRBD1	16	-
TGTGCCAGCAGTGAAAAAAAGGGGGCACGCAATCAGCCCCAGCATTTT	CASSEKKGARNQPQHF	TRBJ1-5	TRBV2	TRBD1	16	-
TGTGCCAGCAGAAGACGACTCCCGAACACCGGGGAGCTGTTTTTT	CASRRRLPNTGELFF	TRBJ2-2	TRBV6-5	-	15	-